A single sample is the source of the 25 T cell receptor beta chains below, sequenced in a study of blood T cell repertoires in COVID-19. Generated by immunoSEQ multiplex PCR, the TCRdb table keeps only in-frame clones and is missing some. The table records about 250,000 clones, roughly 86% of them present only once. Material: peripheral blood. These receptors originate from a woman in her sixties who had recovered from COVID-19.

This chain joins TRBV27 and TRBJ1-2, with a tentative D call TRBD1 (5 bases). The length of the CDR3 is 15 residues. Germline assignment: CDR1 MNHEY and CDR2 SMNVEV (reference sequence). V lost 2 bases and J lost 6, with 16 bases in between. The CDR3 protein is CASSLGQGIVHGYTF. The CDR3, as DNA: TGTGCCAGCAGTTTAGGTCAGGGAATCGTCCATGGCTACACCTTC.

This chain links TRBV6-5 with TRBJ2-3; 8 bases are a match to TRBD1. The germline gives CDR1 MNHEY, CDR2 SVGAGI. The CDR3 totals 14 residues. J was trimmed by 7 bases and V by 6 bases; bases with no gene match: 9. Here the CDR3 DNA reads TGTGCCAGCAGACACAGGGGGTTAGGAAATACGCAGTATTTT. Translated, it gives CASRHRGLGNTQYF.

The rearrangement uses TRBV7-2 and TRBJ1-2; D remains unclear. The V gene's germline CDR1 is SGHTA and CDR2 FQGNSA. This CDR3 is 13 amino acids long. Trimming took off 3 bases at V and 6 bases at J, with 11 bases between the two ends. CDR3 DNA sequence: TGTGCCAGCAGCTTTGGGCCCTCGGATGGCTACACCTTC. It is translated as CASSFGPSDGYTF.

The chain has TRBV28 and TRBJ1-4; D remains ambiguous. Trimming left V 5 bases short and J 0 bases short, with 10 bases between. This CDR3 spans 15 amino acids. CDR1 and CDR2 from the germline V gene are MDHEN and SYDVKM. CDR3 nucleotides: TGTGCCAGCAGTAGCAATTTTGCAACTAATGAAAAACTGTTTTTT. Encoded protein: CASSSNFATNEKLFF.

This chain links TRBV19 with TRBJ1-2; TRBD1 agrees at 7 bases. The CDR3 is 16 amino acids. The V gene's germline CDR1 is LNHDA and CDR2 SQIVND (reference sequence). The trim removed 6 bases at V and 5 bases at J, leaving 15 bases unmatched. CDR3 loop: CASRRQGDSLGYGYTF. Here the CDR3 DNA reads TGTGCCAGTAGGCGACAGGGTGATTCTCTAGGATATGGCTACACCTTC.

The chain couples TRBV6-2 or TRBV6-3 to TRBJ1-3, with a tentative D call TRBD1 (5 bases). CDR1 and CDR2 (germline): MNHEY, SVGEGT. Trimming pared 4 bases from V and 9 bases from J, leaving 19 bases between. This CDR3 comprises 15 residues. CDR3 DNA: TGTGCCAGCAGTTCCTGGCCCCGCTATCAGGGCACCATATATTTT. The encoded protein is CASSSWPRYQGTIYF.

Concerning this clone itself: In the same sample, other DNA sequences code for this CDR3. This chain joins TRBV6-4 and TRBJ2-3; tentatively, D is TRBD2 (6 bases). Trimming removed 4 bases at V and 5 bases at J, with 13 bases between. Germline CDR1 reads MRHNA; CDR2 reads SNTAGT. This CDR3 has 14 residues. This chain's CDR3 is CASSGGGARDTQYF. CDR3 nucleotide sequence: TGTGCCAGCAGTGGAGGAGGGGCGAGAGATACGCAGTATTTT.

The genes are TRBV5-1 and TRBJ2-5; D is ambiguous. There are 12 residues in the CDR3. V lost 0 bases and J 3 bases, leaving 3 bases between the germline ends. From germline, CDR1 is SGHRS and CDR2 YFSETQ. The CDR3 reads CASSLAEETQYF. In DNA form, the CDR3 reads TGCGCCAGCAGCTTGGCAGAAGAGACCCAGTACTTC. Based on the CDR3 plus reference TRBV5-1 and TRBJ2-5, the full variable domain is KAGVTQTPRYLIKTRGQQVTLSCSPISGHRSVSWYQQTPGQGLQFLFEYFSETQRNKGNFPGRFSGRQFSNSRSEMNVSTLELGDSALYLCASSLAEETQYFGPGTRLLVL.

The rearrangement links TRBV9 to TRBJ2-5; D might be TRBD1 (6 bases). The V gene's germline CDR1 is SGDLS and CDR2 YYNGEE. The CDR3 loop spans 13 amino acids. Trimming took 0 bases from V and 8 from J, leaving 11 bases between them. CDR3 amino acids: CASSVAGGPTQYF. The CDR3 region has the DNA TGTGCCAGCAGCGTAGCTGGGGGCCCAACCCAGTACTTC.

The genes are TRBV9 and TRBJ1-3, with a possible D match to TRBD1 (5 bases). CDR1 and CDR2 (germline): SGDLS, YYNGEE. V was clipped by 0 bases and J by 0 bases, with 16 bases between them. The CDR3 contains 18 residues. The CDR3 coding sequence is TGTGCCAGCAGCGTAGGACAGATAAAAGGGGCCTCTGGAAACACCATATATTTT. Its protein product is CASSVGQIKGASGNTIYF.

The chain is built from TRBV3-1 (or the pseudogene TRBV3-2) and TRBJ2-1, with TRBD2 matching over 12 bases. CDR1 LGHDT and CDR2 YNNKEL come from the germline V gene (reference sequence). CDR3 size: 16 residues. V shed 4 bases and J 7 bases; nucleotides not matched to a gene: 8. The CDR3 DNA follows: TGTGCCAGCAGCCCACGGACTAGCGGGGTACGGAATGAGCAGTTCTTC. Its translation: CASSPRTSGVRNEQFF.

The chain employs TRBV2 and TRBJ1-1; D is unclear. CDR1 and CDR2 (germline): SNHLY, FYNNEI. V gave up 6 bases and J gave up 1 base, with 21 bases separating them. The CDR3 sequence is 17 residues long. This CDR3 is CASSEPRGGLGNTEAFF. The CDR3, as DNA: TGTGCCAGCAGCGAGCCCCGCGGAGGCCTGGGGAACACTGAAGCTTTCTTT.

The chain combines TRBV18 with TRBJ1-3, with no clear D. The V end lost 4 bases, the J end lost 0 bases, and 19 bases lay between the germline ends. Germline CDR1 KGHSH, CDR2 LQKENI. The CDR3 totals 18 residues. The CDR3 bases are TGTGCCAGCTCACAGAATCTTCCGGCTGGGAGCTCTGGAAACACCATATATTTT. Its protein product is CASSQNLPAGSSGNTIYF. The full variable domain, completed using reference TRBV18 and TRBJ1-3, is NAGVMQNPRHLVRRRGQEARLRCSPMKGHSHVYWYRQLPEEGLKFMVYLQKENIIDESGMPKERFSAEFPKEGPSILRIQQVVRGDSAAYFCASSQNLPAGSSGNTIYFGEGSWLTVV.

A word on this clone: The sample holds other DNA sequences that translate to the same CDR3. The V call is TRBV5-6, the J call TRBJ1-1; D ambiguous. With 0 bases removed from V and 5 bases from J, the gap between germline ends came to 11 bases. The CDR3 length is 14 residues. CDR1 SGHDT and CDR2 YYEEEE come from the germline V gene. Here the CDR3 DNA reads TGTGCCAGCAGCTTGGAAGGAAGAGGTACTGAAGCTTTCTTT. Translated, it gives CASSLEGRGTEAFF. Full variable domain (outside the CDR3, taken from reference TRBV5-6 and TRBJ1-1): DAGVTQSPTHLIKTRGQQVTLRCSPKSGHDTVSWYQQALGQGPQFIFQYYEEEERQRGNFPDRFSGHQFPNYSSELNVNALLLGDSALYLCASSLEGRGTEAFFGQGTRLTVV.

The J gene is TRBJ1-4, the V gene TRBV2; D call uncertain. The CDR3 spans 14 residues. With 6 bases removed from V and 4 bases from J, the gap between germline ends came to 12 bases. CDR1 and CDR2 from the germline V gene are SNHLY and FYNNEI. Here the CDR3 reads CASSEGTRNEKLFF. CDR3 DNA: TGTGCCAGCAGCGAGGGAACTCGTAATGAAAAACTGTTTTTT.

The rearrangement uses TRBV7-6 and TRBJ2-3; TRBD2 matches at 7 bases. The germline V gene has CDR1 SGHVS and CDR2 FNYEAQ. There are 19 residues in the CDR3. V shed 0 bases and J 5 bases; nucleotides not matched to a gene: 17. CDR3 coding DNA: TGTGCCAGCAGCTTAGCCCTCGCTAAGCGGGGATCTCCCGGAGATACGCAGTATTTT. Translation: CASSLALAKRGSPGDTQYF.

The CDR3: CASGRQLYTEAFF. The CDR3 DNA reads TGTGCCAGCGGTAGACAGCTCTACACTGAAGCTTTCTTT. The rearrangement joins TRBV6-6 to TRBJ1-1; D may be TRBD1 (5 bases). Per germline, CDR1 MNHNY and CDR2 SVGAGI (reference sequence). This CDR3 region has 13 residues. Between the trimmed V and J ends, which lost 8 bases and 3 bases, there was a span of 13 bases.

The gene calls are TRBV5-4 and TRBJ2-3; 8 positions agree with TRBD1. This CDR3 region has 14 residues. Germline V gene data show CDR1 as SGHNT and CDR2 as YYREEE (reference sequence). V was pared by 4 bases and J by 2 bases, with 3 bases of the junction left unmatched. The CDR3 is CASSLDRVTDTQYF. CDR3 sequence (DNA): TGTGCCAGCAGCCTGGACAGGGTCACAGATACGCAGTATTTT.

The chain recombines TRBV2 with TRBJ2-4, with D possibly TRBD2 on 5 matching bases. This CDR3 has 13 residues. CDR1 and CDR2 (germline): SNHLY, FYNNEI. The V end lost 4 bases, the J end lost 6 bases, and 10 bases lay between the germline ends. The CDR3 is CASSAERRNIQYF. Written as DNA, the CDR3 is TGTGCCAGCAGTGCAGAGCGGCGAAACATTCAGTACTTC.

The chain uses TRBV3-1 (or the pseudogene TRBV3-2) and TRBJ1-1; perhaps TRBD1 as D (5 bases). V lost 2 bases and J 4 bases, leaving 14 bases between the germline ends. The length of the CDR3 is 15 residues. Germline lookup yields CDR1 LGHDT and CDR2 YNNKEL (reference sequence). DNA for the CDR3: TGTGCCAGCAGCCAAACGGGGGGAAGATTCACTGAAGCTTTCTTT. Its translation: CASSQTGGRFTEAFF.

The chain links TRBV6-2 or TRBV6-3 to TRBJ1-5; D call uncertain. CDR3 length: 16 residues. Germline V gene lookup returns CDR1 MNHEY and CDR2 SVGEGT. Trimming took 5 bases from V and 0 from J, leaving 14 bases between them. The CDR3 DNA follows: TGTGCCAGCAGTCCGTCTCCACAGAATAGCAATCAGCCCCAGCATTTT. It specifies CASSPSPQNSNQPQHF.

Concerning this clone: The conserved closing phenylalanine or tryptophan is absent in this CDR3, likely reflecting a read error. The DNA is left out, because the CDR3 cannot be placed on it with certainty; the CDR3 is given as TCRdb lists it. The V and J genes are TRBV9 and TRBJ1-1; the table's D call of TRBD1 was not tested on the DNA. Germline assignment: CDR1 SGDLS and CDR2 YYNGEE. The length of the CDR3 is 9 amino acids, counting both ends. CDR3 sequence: CEGARFIRI.

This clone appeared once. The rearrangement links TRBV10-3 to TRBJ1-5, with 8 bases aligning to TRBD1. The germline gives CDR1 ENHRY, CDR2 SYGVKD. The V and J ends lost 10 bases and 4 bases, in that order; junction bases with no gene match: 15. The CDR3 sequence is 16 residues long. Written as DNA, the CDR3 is TGTGCCACCAGGCAGGGTAAGGACAGGGTAAATCAGCCCCAGCATTTT. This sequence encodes CATRQGKDRVNQPQHF.

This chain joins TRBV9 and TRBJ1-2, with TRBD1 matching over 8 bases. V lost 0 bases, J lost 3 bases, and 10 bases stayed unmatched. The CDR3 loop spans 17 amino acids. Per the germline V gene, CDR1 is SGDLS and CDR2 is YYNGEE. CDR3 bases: TGTGCCAGCAGCGTAGAGACACAGGGGGACCCGTACTATGGCTACACCTTC. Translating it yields CASSVETQGDPYYGYTF.

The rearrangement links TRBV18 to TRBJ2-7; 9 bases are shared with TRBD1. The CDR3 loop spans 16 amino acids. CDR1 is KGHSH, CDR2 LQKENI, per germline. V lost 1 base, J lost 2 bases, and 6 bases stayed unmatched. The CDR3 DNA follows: TGTGCCAGCTCACCACAGTCGACAGGGGGGACCTACGAGCAGTACTTC. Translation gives CASSPQSTGGTYEQYF.